Shown below are 4 T cell receptor beta chains from a single sample sequenced in a study of CD8 T cells in ankylosing spondylitis. Whole-study findings and limits: Ankylosing spondylitis blood appeared to carry a characteristic TCR beta motif of fewer than 10 highly homologous variants.

No antigen has been identified for these receptors. MiXCR was run by TCRdb on the 5' RACE reads, yielding one entry per CDR3 protein. The sample consists of about 800,000 distinct CDR3 sequences, approximately 12% of them appearing once. Sequenced material: blood, either unsorted or a sorted T cell fraction (not recorded which). The receptors were gathered from a male donor with ankylosing spondylitis.

This clonotype was seen ten or more times. One end of the junction fails to match germline, which may point to a read error. V is TRBV4-3 and J is TRBJ2-7; 7 nucleotides agree with TRBD1. The length of the CDR3 is 13 residues. Germline loops: CDR1 LGHNA, CDR2 YSLEER. CDR3 bases: TGTGCCAGCAGTCTCCGGACAGGATACGAGCAGTACTTC. The encoded protein is CASSLRTGYEQYF.

This clonotype was seen a handful of times. The chain carries TRBV20-1 and TRBJ1-6, with D uncertain. The germline CDR1 and CDR2 sequences are DFQATT and SNEGSKA (reference sequence). Trimming took off 2 bases at V and 14 bases at J, with 13 bases between the two ends. This CDR3 contains 12 residues. This chain's CDR3 is CSARIEPGTLHF. In nucleotides, the CDR3 is TGCAGTGCTAGAATAGAGCCCGGAACCCTCCACTTT.

At least ten counts were recorded for this clonotype. The V gene is TRBV20-1, the J gene TRBJ2-1; no clear D gene. The germline V and J ends were trimmed by 6 bases and 0 bases, with 15 bases remaining between them. The length of the CDR3 is 15 residues. The germline V gene has CDR1 DFQATT and CDR2 SNEGSKA (reference sequence). The CDR3 nucleotides are TGCAGTGCCGCCGTTGGGCACCTCTCCTACAATGAGCAGTTCTTC. Translation: CSAAVGHLSYNEQFF.

This clonotype came up a few times. The rearrangement links TRBV15 to TRBJ2-7, with D maybe TRBD1 (6 bases). Between the trimmed V and J ends, which lost 5 bases and 0 bases, there was a span of 17 bases. This CDR3 has 16 amino acids. Germline V CDR1 and CDR2: LNHNV, YYDKDF (reference sequence). CDR3 in DNA: TGTGCCACCAGCCCACGCCCCAACAGGGCCTCCTACGAGCAGTACTTC. This translates into CATSPRPNRASYEQYF.